This T cell receptor beta chain is from a study of shared clonotypes between healthy human individuals. Study in general: The donors, two women and three men, were aged 18 to 49. Study conclusions and caveats: When compared with the clonotypes that were shared by all four sorted-subset donors, the non-shared clonotypes turned out to have lower generation probabilities.

Trimming stripped 0 bases from V and 6 bases from J, with 8 bases between. The CDR3 covers 14 residues. Germline CDR1 MNHEY, CDR2 SVGAGI. Study donors comprised healthy, HIV-negative adults devoid of recent acute infection or vaccination. The sorted-subset replicate PCRs were given 200 ng DNA, which is roughly 30,000 T cell genomes. The repertoire was sequenced with immunoSEQ multiplex PCR; TCRdb's copy has only in-frame clones and lacks some. The sample lists approximately 2.5 million clones, approximately 94% occurring once. Concerning this clone: Its target is not known. This same CDR3 is encoded by further DNA sequences in the sample.

This clonotype was obtained from a man younger than 35 in good health. The rearrangement joins TRBV6-5 to TRBJ1-4, with a tentative D call TRBD1 (5 bases). The sequenced sample was naive CD4+ T cells sorted from blood. Regarding subset: CD45RA+ positively selected. CDR3: CASSYSSGDEKLFF. The CDR3 bases are TGTGCCAGCAGTTACTCATCGGGGGATGAAAAACTGTTTTTT.